This note documents a single T cell receptor beta chain sequence. Healthy Caucasians from Russia aged about 6 to 100 served as donors. Isolation recovered at least 6 million PBMCs from every sample. The sample comes from a study of blood T cells in healthy people across ages. A second about 7 to 12 cycle PCR used barcoded and J-beta primers. TCRdb re-called the 5' RACE reads through MiXCR, storing one row per CDR3 protein. The sample has roughly 1,100,000 distinct CDR3 sequences; 20% to 25% are singletons. These data were also reused for a study on T cells of mothers and their children.

Sequencing was done on a sample of blood. The clonotype was recovered from a girl aged 2-10 years in good health.

The CDR3 loop reads CASSFSGLAGDEQYF. The CDR3 DNA reads as TGTGCCAGCAGTTTTTCCGGACTAGCGGGAGACGAGCAGTACTTC. The chain joins TRBV6-6 to TRBJ2-1; 13 bases are a match to TRBD2. TRBJ2-7 explains the end of the DNA better; the J call may be wrong. Germline lookup yields CDR1 MNHNY and CDR2 SVGAGI (reference sequence). CDR3 length equals 15 residues.